The present TCR beta chain was sequenced within a study of blood T cell repertoires in COVID-19. This clone was picked up one time. Repertoires were generated with immunoSEQ multiplex PCR, while TCRdb's copy carries only in-frame clones and drops some. The sample shows hundreds of thousands of clones, around nine tenths of them seen only once. Among Cohort 3 donors, those recovered had two negative PCRs, clearance, or symptom resolution. CDR1 and CDR2 (germline): LNHNV, YYDKDF (reference sequence). The J segment lost 4 bases and the V segment lost 0 bases, leaving 10 bases of the junction unmatched. The length of the CDR3 is 18 residues.

The sequenced material came from PBMCs or T cells enriched from blood (not recorded which). The rearrangement links TRBV15 to TRBJ1-3; 9 nucleotides match TRBD1. This TCR was recovered from a woman between 55 and 75 years old who had recovered from COVID-19. CDR3 loop: CATSRDRGGQGKGNTIYF. The CDR3, as DNA: TGTGCCACCAGCAGAGATCGGGGAGGACAGGGGAAAGGAAACACCATATATTTT.